The table lists the clone carrying this TCR beta chain with many counts. As yet, its antigen is unknown. The entry originates in a study of T-cell reconstitution after alpha-beta-depleted transplantation in children. General study findings and limits: Some patients' high day-60 TCRbeta diversity was attributed to recipient cells surviving conditioning. T-cell numbers and diversity one year post-transplant derived largely from freshly generated T cells.

A TCRbeta library incorporating unique molecular identifiers was prepared. TCRdb passed the PCR reads through MiXCR, listing each CDR3 protein once. This repertoire shows hundreds of thousands of distinct CDR3 sequences, under 30% found once; its top ten account for 13% to 15%. V was pared by 6 bases and J by 4 bases, with 7 bases between. The CDR3 is 12 residues long. The chain recombines TRBV12-3 or TRBV12-4 with TRBJ2-1; unclear D gene. The sequenced sample was PBMCs, mostly from graft donor cells, obtained 360 days after TCRalphabeta/CD19-depleted stem cell transplant. The sequence was collected from a boy younger than two who had a stem cell transplant for acute myeloid leukemia, so the T cells may come from the graft donor. The CDR3 here is CASRPLYNEQFF. Here the CDR3 DNA reads TGTGCCAGCAGACCCCTTTACAATGAGCAGTTCTTC.